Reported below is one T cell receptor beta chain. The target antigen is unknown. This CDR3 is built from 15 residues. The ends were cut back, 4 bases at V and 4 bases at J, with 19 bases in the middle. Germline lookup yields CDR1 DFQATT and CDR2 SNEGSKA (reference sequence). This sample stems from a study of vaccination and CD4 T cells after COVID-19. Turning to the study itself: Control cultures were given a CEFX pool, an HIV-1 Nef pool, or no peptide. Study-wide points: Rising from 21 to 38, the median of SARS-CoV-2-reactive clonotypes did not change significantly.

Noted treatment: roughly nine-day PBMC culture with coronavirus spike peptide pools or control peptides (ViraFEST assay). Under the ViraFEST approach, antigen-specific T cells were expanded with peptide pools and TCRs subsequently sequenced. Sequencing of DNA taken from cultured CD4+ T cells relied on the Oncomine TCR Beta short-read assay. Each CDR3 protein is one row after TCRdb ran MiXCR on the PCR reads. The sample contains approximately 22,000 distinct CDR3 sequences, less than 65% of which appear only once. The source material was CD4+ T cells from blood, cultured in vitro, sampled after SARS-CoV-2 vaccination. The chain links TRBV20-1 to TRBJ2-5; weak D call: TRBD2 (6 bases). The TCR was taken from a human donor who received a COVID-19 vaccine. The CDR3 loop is CSANLAYFSGETQYF. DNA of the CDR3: TGCAGTGCTAATCTAGCGTATTTTTCTGGAGAGACCCAGTACTTC.